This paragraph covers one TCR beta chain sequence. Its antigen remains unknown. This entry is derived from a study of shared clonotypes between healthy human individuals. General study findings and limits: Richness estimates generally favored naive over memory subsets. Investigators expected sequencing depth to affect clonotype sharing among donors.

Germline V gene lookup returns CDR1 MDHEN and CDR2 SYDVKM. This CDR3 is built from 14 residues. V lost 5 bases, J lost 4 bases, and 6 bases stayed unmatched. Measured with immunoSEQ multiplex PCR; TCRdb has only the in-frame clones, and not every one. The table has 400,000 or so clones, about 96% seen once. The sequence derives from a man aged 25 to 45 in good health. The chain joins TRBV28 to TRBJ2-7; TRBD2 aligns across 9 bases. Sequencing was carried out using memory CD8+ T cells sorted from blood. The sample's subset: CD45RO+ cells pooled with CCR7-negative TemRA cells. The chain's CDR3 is CASSGLAWAYEQYF. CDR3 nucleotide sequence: TGTGCCAGCAGTGGACTAGCGTGGGCATACGAGCAGTACTTC. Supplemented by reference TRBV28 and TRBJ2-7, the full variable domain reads DVKVTQSSRYLVKRTGEKVFLECVQDMDHENMFWYRQDPGLGLRLIYFSYDVKMKEKGDIPEGYSVSREKKERFSLILESASTNQTSMYLCASSGLAWAYEQYFGPGTRLTVT.